The table lists the clone carrying this T cell receptor beta chain with a few counts. The antigen is undetermined. The sample comes from a study of beta chain features in type 1 diabetes. As every portion of the isolated RNA was reverse transcribed, the sequencing read expressed TCRB transcripts. TCRdb's copy holds only in-frame clones and misses some; the assay was immunoSEQ multiplex PCR. The table shows 300,000 to 450,000 clones, with over 9% occurring only once. CDR3 length equals 13 residues. Looked up from germline, CDR1 is SGHVS and CDR2 is FNYEAQ. V gave up 5 bases and J gave up 9 bases; unmatched junction bases: 5. Study conclusions and caveats: Moderate yet significant TCRB CDR3 shortening was seen in Type 1 diabetes patients in all four CD4+ subsets. A closer apparent resemblance between naive, central memory and Treg TCRB repertoires was seen in patients than in healthy donors. Type 1 diabetes patients showed fewer insertions and more deletions at VDJ junctions.

Sample: central memory CD4+ T cells from blood. The source of this sequence is a man aged 30-40 years with type 1 diabetes. The rearrangement joins TRBV7-6 to TRBJ2-1, with 9 bases identical to TRBD2. In DNA, the CDR3 is TGTGCCAGCAGCACGACTAGCGGTACTGAGCAGTTCTTC. Translating it yields CASSTTSGTEQFF.